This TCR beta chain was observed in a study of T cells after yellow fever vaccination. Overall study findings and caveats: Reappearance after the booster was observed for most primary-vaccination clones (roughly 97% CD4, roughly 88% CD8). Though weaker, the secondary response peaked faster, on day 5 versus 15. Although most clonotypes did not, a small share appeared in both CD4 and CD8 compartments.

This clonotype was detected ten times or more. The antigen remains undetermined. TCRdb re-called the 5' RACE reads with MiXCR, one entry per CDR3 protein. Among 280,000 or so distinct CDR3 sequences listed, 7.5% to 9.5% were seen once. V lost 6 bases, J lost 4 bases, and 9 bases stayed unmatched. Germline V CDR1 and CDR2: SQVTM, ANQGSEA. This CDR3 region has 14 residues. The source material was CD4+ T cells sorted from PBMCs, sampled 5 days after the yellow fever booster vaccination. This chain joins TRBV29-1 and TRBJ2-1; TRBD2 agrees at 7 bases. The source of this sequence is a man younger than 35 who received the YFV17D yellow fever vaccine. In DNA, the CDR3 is TGCAGCGTCGAACAAGCGGGGACGTACAATGAGCAGTTCTTC. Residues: CSVEQAGTYNEQFF.